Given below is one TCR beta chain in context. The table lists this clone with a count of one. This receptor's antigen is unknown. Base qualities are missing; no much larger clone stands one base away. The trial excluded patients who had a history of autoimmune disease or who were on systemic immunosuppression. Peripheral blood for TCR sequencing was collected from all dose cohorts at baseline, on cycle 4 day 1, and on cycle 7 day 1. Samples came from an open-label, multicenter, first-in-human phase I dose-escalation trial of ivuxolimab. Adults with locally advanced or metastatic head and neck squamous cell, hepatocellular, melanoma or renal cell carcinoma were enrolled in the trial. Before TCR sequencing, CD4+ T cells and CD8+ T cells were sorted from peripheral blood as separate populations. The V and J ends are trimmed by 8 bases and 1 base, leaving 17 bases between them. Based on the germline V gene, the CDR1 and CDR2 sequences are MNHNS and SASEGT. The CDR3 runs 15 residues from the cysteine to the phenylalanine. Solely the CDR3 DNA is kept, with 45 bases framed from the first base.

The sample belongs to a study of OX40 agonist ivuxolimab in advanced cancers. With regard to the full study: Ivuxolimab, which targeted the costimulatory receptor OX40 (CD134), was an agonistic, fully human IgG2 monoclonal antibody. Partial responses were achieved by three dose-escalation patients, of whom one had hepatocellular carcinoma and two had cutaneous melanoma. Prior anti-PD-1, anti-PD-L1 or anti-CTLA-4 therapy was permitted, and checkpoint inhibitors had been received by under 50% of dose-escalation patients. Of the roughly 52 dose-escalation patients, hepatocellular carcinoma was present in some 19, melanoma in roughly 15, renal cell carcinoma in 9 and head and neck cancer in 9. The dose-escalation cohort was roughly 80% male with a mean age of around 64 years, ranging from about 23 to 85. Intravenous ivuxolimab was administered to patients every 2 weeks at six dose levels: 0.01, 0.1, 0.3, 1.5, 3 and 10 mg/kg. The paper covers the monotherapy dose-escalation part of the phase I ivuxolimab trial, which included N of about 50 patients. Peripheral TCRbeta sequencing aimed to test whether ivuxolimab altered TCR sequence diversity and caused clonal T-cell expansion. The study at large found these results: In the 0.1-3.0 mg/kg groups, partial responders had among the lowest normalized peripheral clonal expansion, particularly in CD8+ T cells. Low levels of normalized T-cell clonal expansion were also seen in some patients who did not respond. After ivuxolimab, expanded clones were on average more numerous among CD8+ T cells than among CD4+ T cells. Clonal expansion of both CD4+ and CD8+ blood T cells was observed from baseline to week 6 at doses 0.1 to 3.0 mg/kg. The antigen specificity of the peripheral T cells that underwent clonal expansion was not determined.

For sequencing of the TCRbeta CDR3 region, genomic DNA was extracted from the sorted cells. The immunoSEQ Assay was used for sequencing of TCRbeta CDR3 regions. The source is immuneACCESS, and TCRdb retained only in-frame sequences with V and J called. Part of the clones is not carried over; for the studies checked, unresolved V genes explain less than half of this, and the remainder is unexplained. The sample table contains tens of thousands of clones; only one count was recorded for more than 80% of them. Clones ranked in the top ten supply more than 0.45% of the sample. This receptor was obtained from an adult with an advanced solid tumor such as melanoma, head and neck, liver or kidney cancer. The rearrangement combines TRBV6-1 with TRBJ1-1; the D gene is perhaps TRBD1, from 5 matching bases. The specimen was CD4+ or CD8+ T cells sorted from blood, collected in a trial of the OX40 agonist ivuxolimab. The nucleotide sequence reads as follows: TGTGCCAGCCGCCACGGGACTCTGGGGAACACTGAAGCTTTCTTT. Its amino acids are CASRHGTLGNTEAFF.